Shown below are 30 T cell receptor beta chains from a single sample sequenced in a study of CD8+ T cells in alopecia areata. As the sequencing template, cDNA was produced by extracting RNA and reverse transcribing it. TCRdb keeps only in-frame clones here, not all; method: immunoSEQ multiplex PCR. This sample has approximately 140,000 clones, with approximately 87% found just once. This sample comprised CD8+ T cells sorted from blood, obtained at week 0. The receptors come from a human donor with alopecia areata.

V and J are TRBV19 and TRBJ2-7; 7 bases align to TRBD2. CDR1 and CDR2 (germline): LNHDA, SQIVND (reference sequence). Germline trimming cut 8 bases from V and 0 bases from J; bases unmatched to any gene: 7. The CDR3 runs 14 residues. CDR3 amino acids: CASGPGGPSYEQYF. The CDR3 nucleotides read TGTGCCAGTGGACCGGGGGGACCCTCCTACGAGCAGTACTTC.

The chain combines TRBV29-1 with TRBJ2-1; D call uncertain. The CDR3 contains 16 residues. Germline V lookup: CDR1 SQVTM, CDR2 ANQGSEA. V gave up 1 base and J gave up 6 bases, with 19 bases separating them. The CDR3 DNA sequence: TGCAGCGTTGAAGCCCCGACTCAGCTGAATCCCAATGAGCAGTTCTTC. Protein sequence: CSVEAPTQLNPNEQFF.

The chain combines TRBV12-5 with TRBJ2-5; TRBD1 matches at 9 bases. Germline V gives CDR1 LGHNT, CDR2 FRNRAP. This CDR3 region has 14 residues. V dropped 7 bases and J dropped 7; count of bases not matched to a gene: 10. CDR3 loop: CASAAPDRGGTQYF. The CDR3 DNA reads TGTGCTAGTGCCGCCCCCGACAGGGGGGGGACCCAGTACTTC.

The chain links TRBV19 to TRBJ2-7; 15 nucleotides match TRBD2. The V gene end was trimmed by 9 bases and the J gene end by 9 bases; junction bases not matched to a gene: 6. The CDR3 runs to 13 residues. Germline V CDR1 and CDR2: LNHDA, SQIVND (reference sequence). This CDR3 is CASQGLAGGGQYF. CDR3 coding DNA: TGTGCCAGCCAGGGACTAGCGGGAGGTGGGCAGTACTTC.

V and J are TRBV14 and TRBJ2-2; D not certain. Trimming removed 0 bases from V and 1 base from J, with 12 bases in between. The germline CDR1 and CDR2 sequences are SGHDN and FVKESK. The CDR3 runs to 17 residues. The CDR3 loop reads CASSQEELSGNTGELFF. The CDR3 nucleotides read TGTGCCAGCAGCCAAGAAGAGCTATCCGGGAACACCGGGGAGCTGTTTTTT.

This clone was observed a single time. The gene calls are TRBV2 and TRBJ2-3; 10 bases are shared with TRBD2. CDR3 length: 16 residues. The junction had 10 bases not matched to a gene; V was cut back by 8 bases and J by 2 bases. CDR1 and CDR2 (germline): SNHLY, FYNNEI. The CDR3 protein is CASQLQLAGHTDTQYF. The DNA of the CDR3 is TGTGCCAGCCAACTCCAACTAGCGGGACACACAGATACGCAGTATTTT. Variable domain in full (rest from reference TRBV2 and TRBJ2-3): EPEVTQTPSHQVTQMGQEVILRCVPISNHLYFYWYRQILGQKVEFLVSFYNNEISEKSEIFDDQFSVERPDGSNFTLKIRSTKLEDSAMYFCASQLQLAGHTDTQYFGPGTRLTVL.

The V and J genes are TRBV5-1 and TRBJ2-1; the D gene could be TRBD1 or TRBD2 (6 bases each). CDR1 is SGHRS and CDR2 is YFSETQ in the germline V gene. V was clipped by 0 bases and J by 7 bases, with 14 bases between them. The CDR3 is 15 residues long. The CDR3 loop reads CASSLVEGGLNEQFF. The DNA for the CDR3 is TGCGCCAGCAGCTTGGTCGAGGGGGGCTTAAATGAGCAGTTCTTC.

The chain joins TRBV30 to TRBJ1-1, with no clear D. V was pared by 0 bases and J by 2 bases, with 4 bases between. The CDR3 is 12 amino acids. CDR1 and CDR2 (germline): GTSNPN, SVGIG (reference sequence). The CDR3 coding sequence is TGTGCCTGGAGTGTTTCCAACACTGAAGCTTTCTTT. Its protein is CAWSVSNTEAFF.

CDR3: CSDGRLVTEAFF. The CDR3 nucleotides are TGCAGCGACGGCAGGTTGGTTACTGAAGCTTTCTTT. The chain combines TRBV29-1 with TRBJ1-1; D unresolved. The CDR3 runs to 12 residues. Trimming took off 7 bases at V and 5 bases at J, with 14 bases between the two ends. Germline-derived CDR1 and CDR2 are SQVTM and ANQGSEA. The variable domain in full, completed from reference TRBV29-1 and TRBJ1-1, reads SAVISQKPSRDICQRGTSLTIQCQVDSQVTMMFWYRQQPGQSLTLIATANQGSEATYESGFVIDKFPISRPNLTFSTLTVSNMSPEDSSIYLCSDGRLVTEAFFGQGTRLTVV.

This clone was counted a single time. This chain links TRBV10-1 with TRBJ2-2; no definite D call. The V end was cut by 4 bases, the J end by 2 bases, with 8 bases between. The CDR3 sequence is 14 residues long. The germline V gene encodes CDR1 WNHNN and CDR2 SYGVQD (reference sequence). This CDR3 is CASSGKTNTGELFF. DNA for the CDR3: TGCGCCAGCAGTGGAAAGACCAACACCGGGGAGCTGTTTTTT.

Here the CDR3 reads CASQSTDTQYF. The CDR3 coding sequence is TGCGCCAGCCAGAGCACAGATACGCAGTATTTT. The chain uses TRBV10-2 and TRBJ2-3; D is unresolved. The CDR3 sequence is 11 residues long. V was pared by 8 bases and J by 0 bases, with 3 bases between. Germline assignment: CDR1 WSHSY and CDR2 SAAADI.

The chain combines TRBV6-6 with TRBJ2-7; D gene ambiguous. The germline V gene has CDR1 MNHNY and CDR2 SVGAGI (reference sequence). This CDR3 spans 16 amino acids. V dropped 0 bases and J dropped 2 bases, with 14 bases sitting between them. CDR3 DNA sequence: TGTGCCAGCAGTTACTCAGGCACCGACGAGACCTACGAGCAGTACTTC. Its protein is CASSYSGTDETYEQYF.

The V call is TRBV9, the J call TRBJ2-1; D not resolved. The CDR3 extends over 12 amino acids. The V gene's germline CDR1 is SGDLS and CDR2 YYNGEE. V lost 0 bases, J lost 8 bases, and 6 bases lay in between. CDR3 residues: CASSVVEDEQFF. The CDR3 coding sequence is TGTGCCAGCAGCGTAGTCGAGGATGAGCAGTTCTTC.

This CDR3 reads CSVFWVYLGTDTQYF. In nucleotides, the CDR3 is TGCAGCGTTTTCTGGGTTTATCTGGGTACAGATACGCAGTATTTT. V is TRBV29-1 and J is TRBJ2-3, with D hard to call. The CDR3 length is 15 residues. Looked up from germline, CDR1 is SQVTM and CDR2 is ANQGSEA. The V gene lost 5 bases and the J gene lost 3 bases, with 18 bases spanning the gap.

V and J are TRBV10-3 and TRBJ1-1; 10 positions agree with TRBD1. V was pared by 10 bases and J by 3 bases, with 2 bases of the junction left unmatched. Germline loops: CDR1 ENHRY, CDR2 SYGVKD. The CDR3 contains 12 residues. This chain's CDR3 is CATGQGDTEAFF. CDR3 sequence (DNA): TGTGCCACAGGACAGGGGGACACTGAAGCTTTCTTT.

This clone appeared a few times. The rearrangement links TRBV27 to TRBJ2-7; tentatively, D is TRBD1 (7 bases). Germline CDR1 is MNHEY and CDR2 is SMNVEV (reference sequence). V was shortened by 8 bases and J by 6 bases, with 20 bases between the two germline ends. CDR3 length: 14 amino acids. The CDR3: CASRAGQSSGEQYF. CDR3 coding DNA: TGTGCCAGCCGCGCGGGACAGTCGTCCGGCGAGCAGTACTTC.

This clone is a singleton in its sample. The chain carries TRBV11-1 and TRBJ2-7; TRBD2 agrees at 7 bases. The V gene end was trimmed by 5 bases and the J gene end by 4 bases; junction bases not matched to a gene: 17. The germline gives CDR1 SGHAT, CDR2 FQDESV (reference sequence). The CDR3 covers 17 residues. The CDR3, as DNA: TGTGCCAGCAGCCCGGGTAGTGGTAGCGGGTTCCCTTACGAGCAGTACTTC. Its protein is CASSPGSGSGFPYEQYF.

The chain couples TRBV10-3 to TRBJ2-7, with 8 nucleotides matching TRBD1. There are 12 residues in the CDR3. CDR1 is ENHRY, CDR2 SYGVKD, per germline. After removal of 10 bases from V and 5 bases from J, the junction contained 7 bases not matched to a gene. CDR3 amino acids: CATDPGGHEQYF. CDR3 bases: TGTGCCACCGACCCAGGGGGCCACGAGCAGTACTTC.

The DNA for the CDR3 is TGCGCCAGCAGCCCATACCCGGACTCTTCCTCCTACGAGCAGTACTTC. This sequence encodes CASSPYPDSSSYEQYF. The rearrangement joins TRBV5-1 to TRBJ2-7, with D possibly matching TRBD2 (5 bases). Trimming removed 4 bases from V and 0 bases from J, with 17 bases in between. The germline CDR1 and CDR2 sequences are SGHRS and YFSETQ. The CDR3 covers 16 residues.

This chain connects TRBV19 to TRBJ1-2; the D gene is possibly TRBD1 (6 bases). The length of the CDR3 is 13 residues. Germline lookup yields CDR1 LNHDA and CDR2 SQIVND (reference sequence). The V end lost 6 bases, the J end lost 5 bases, and 13 bases lay between the germline ends. The CDR3 protein is CASSPGALYGYTF. In nucleotides, the CDR3 is TGTGCCAGTAGCCCGGGGGCCCTTTATGGCTACACCTTC.

The J gene is TRBJ2-7, the V gene TRBV6-1, with D possibly TRBD1 on 6 matching bases. Germline CDR1 is MNHNS and CDR2 is SASEGT. Trimming stripped 3 bases from V and 6 bases from J, with 9 bases between. The CDR3 contains 12 residues. CDR3 region: CASSEAGVEQYF. The CDR3 coding sequence is TGTGCCAGCAGTGAGGCAGGGGTCGAGCAGTACTTC.

The CDR3 loop reads CASSSWTGKNTEAFF. The CDR3 DNA reads as TGTGCCAGCAGTTCATGGACCGGGAAAAACACTGAAGCTTTCTTT. The V call is TRBV6-5, the J call TRBJ1-1; D remains unclear. V lost 4 bases and J lost 2, with 14 bases in between. The germline V gene has CDR1 MNHEY and CDR2 SVGAGI. This CDR3 comprises 15 residues.

This chain uses TRBV6-5 with TRBJ2-4; perhaps D is TRBD1 or TRBD2 (5 bases each). The CDR3 is made up of 14 amino acids. Between the trimmed V and J ends, which lost 6 bases and 16 bases, there was a span of 25 bases. Germline V lookup: CDR1 MNHEY, CDR2 SVGAGI. The CDR3 sequence: CASRTGSWDPGFYF. The CDR3 DNA is TGTGCCAGCAGAACTGGTTCTTGGGACCCAGGCTTCTACTTC.

The chain couples TRBV7-2 to TRBJ2-7; D might be TRBD2 (5 bases). V was shortened by 5 bases and J by 3 bases, with 5 bases between the two germline ends. From germline, CDR1 is SGHTA and CDR2 FQGNSA. CDR3 length equals 11 residues. CDR3 amino acids: CASSRDYEQYF. The CDR3 bases are TGTGCCAGCAGCCGGGACTACGAGCAGTACTTC.

The rearrangement uses TRBV14 and TRBJ2-1; TRBD2 might be the D (6 bases). Between the trimmed V and J ends, which lost 1 base and 10 bases, there was a span of 11 bases. CDR1 SGHDN and CDR2 FVKESK come from the germline V gene. The CDR3 spans 13 residues. This CDR3 is CASSQVGRGEQFF. CDR3 coding DNA: TGTGCCAGCAGCCAAGTCGGGCGGGGCGAGCAGTTCTTC.

The V and J genes are TRBV29-1 and TRBJ2-7; perhaps TRBD1 as D (6 bases). This CDR3 spans 13 amino acids. The germline CDR1 and CDR2 sequences are SQVTM and ANQGSEA. The germline V and J ends were trimmed by 6 bases and 4 bases, with 16 bases remaining between them. CDR3 region: CSVLTTGGYEQYF. The DNA for the CDR3 is TGCAGCGTCCTAACGACAGGTGGATACGAGCAGTACTTC.

The J gene is TRBJ2-7, the V gene TRBV29-1, with D tentatively TRBD2 (8 bases). The germline CDR1 and CDR2 sequences are SQVTM and ANQGSEA. V was trimmed by 6 bases and J by 3 bases, leaving 18 bases between them. This CDR3 is built from 14 residues. In DNA form, the CDR3 reads TGCAGCGTAGGGGACAGCGGGAGTCTCTACGAGCAGTACTTC. Translated, it gives CSVGDSGSLYEQYF.

The V gene is TRBV5-5, the J gene TRBJ2-2, with TRBD1 matching 8 bases. The length of the CDR3 is 16 residues. After removal of 4 bases from V and 4 bases from J, the junction contained 9 bases not matched to a gene. From germline, CDR1 is SGHKS and CDR2 YYEKEE (reference sequence). CDR3 bases: TGTGCCAGCAGCCTTGCCGGACAGGGTGTCACCGGGGAGCTGTTTTTT. Translation gives CASSLAGQGVTGELFF.

This sequence joins TRBV13 and TRBJ1-1; 7 bases are shared with TRBD1. V trimming: 3 bases; J trimming: 4 bases; junction bases outside the gene matches: 5. The CDR3 runs 14 residues. Germline V gene lookup returns CDR1 PRHDT and CDR2 FYEKMQ (reference sequence). The CDR3 DNA follows: TGTGCCAGCAGCTTTGGGACAGTAAGCACTGAAGCTTTCTTT. Residues: CASSFGTVSTEAFF.

V and J are TRBV5-1 and TRBJ2-7; the D gene is possibly TRBD1 (5 bases). Germline V lookup: CDR1 SGHRS, CDR2 YFSETQ. V was shortened by 0 bases and J by 2 bases, with 12 bases between the two germline ends. The CDR3 sequence is 15 residues long. The CDR3 loop is CASSLGQQITYEQYF. CDR3 DNA sequence: TGCGCCAGCAGCTTGGGACAGCAGATCACCTACGAGCAGTACTTC.